The 4 T cell receptor beta chains reported below all come from one sample, sequenced in a study of a mutant IDH1 vaccine in newly diagnosed glioma. The method was immunoSEQ multiplex PCR; TCRdb's version includes in-frame clones alone and lacks a portion of them. The repertoire holds fewer than 40,000 clones, with roughly 74% as singletons. Time point specified: week 5, during vaccination. A 20-mer mutant IDH1 peptide at 300 ug was injected subcutaneously with topical imiquimod. Their cognate antigens are unknown. The specimen comprised PBMCs, sampled from a glioma patient whose treatment included an IDH1 peptide vaccine. The origin of the receptors is a middle-aged man with glioma.

V usage is TRBV30 and J usage is TRBJ2-5; D possibly corresponds to TRBD2 (5 bases). Trimming removed 4 bases at V and 0 bases at J, with 15 bases between. Germline CDR1 is GTSNPN and CDR2 is SVGIG (reference sequence). The CDR3 totals 15 residues. CDR3 in DNA: TGTGCCTGGACCCCAATCTGGGAGTACCAAGAGACCCAGTACTTC. This gives the protein CAWTPIWEYQETQYF.

V gene TRBV7-2 combines with J gene TRBJ2-3; D gene uncertain. This CDR3 region has 14 residues. V lost 4 bases and J lost 0, with 8 bases in between. CDR1 and CDR2 (germline): SGHTA, FQGNSA. The CDR3 region has the DNA TGTGCCAGCAGCTCCAGCAGGAGCACAGATACGCAGTATTTT. Protein sequence: CASSSSRSTDTQYF.

Only one count was recorded for this clone. The chain links TRBV5-1 to TRBJ2-1; no definite D call. V was clipped by 0 bases and J by 7 bases, with 17 bases between them. Germline values: CDR1 SGHRS, CDR2 YFSETQ. The CDR3 covers 16 residues. The CDR3, as DNA: TGCGCCAGCAGCTTGGGGGCCTCGGTAAGTGGGAATGAGCAGTTCTTC. Protein: CASSLGASVSGNEQFF.

CDR3: CSVERVAGGPGTDTQYF. The CDR3 nucleotides read TGCAGCGTTGAGAGGGTAGCGGGGGGGCCCGGCACAGATACGCAGTATTTT. This chain joins TRBV29-1 and TRBJ2-3; 11 positions agree with TRBD2. The CDR3 consists of 17 residues. Unmatched junction bases numbered 9, after V lost 3 bases and J lost 1 base. Germline V gene lookup returns CDR1 SQVTM and CDR2 ANQGSEA.